One and the same sample provided the 22 T cell receptor beta chains below, sequenced in a study of identical twins. A single record per CDR3 protein comes from TCRdb applying MiXCR to the 5' RACE reads. The profile shows some 300,000 distinct CDR3 sequences, roughly 12% of them singletons. The sample also formed part of further work on yellow fever vaccine responses in identical twins.

Material: CD8+ T cells sorted from blood. The receptors were sampled from a woman aged 18 to 35 in good health.

This clonotype was detected once. This chain links TRBV6-5 with TRBJ1-1; 7 nucleotides align to TRBD1. The V segment lost 0 bases and the J segment 6 bases; nucleotides outside the gene matches: 7. Germline V CDR1 and CDR2: MNHEY, SVGAGI. The CDR3 totals 15 residues. CDR3 sequence (DNA): TGTGCCAGCAGTTACTCTACCACAGGGGTCCCTGAAGCTTTCTTT. Translated, it gives CASSYSTTGVPEAFF.

The rearrangement links TRBV11-1 to TRBJ2-1, with 8 positions matching TRBD2. Germline values: CDR1 SGHAT, CDR2 FQDESV (reference sequence). V lost 2 bases to trimming and J lost 10 bases; unmatched junction nucleotides: 4. The CDR3 contains 13 residues. DNA for the CDR3: TGTGCCAGCAGCTTAAGACTAGCGAAGGAGCAGTTCTTC. It translates to CASSLRLAKEQFF.

This clonotype was found a few times. The J gene is TRBJ2-7, the V gene TRBV27, with 8 bases fitting TRBD2. With V trimmed by 7 bases and J by 5 bases, 16 bases remained unmatched. The CDR3 consists of 16 residues. Germline V gene sequence: CDR1 MNHEY, CDR2 SMNVEV (reference sequence). The CDR3 spells CASTLAGGIPIHEQYF. The CDR3 DNA is TGTGCCAGCACCCTCGCGGGGGGAATACCTATTCACGAGCAGTACTTC.

This clonotype was detected ten times or more. The chain carries TRBV6-4 and TRBJ2-2, with 8 bases fitting TRBD2. CDR1 and CDR2 (germline): MRHNA, SNTAGT. V dropped 2 bases and J dropped 4; count of bases not matched to a gene: 0. This CDR3 has 14 residues. As DNA, the CDR3 is TGTGCCAGCAGTGACGGGACTAGCACCGGGGAGCTGTTTTTT. The encoded protein is CASSDGTSTGELFF.

This clonotype was seen only a few times. This chain uses TRBV9 with TRBJ2-1, with 9 bases that match TRBD2. The CDR3 runs 16 residues. Trimming at V came to 0 bases and at J to 3 bases, leaving 4 bases not matched to a gene. Germline V gene lookup returns CDR1 SGDLS and CDR2 YYNGEE. CDR3 region: CASSVGASGIYNEQFF. The CDR3 coding sequence is TGTGCCAGCAGCGTAGGGGCTAGCGGGATCTACAATGAGCAGTTCTTC.

This clonotype was observed many times. The chain carries TRBV11-2 and TRBJ1-5, with D unclear. Germline-derived CDR1 and CDR2 are SGHAT and FQNNGV. This CDR3 is built from 15 residues. Trimming left V 4 bases short and J 2 bases short, with 12 bases between. CDR3: CASSSEGWGNQPQHF. CDR3 DNA sequence: TGTGCCAGCAGCTCCGAAGGATGGGGCAATCAGCCCCAGCATTTT.

DNA of the CDR3: TGTGCCAGCAGCCCGGGGACTAGCGGACACACAGATACGCAGTATTTT. Amino acid sequence: CASSPGTSGHTDTQYF. V is TRBV2 and J is TRBJ2-3, with 11 bases identical to TRBD2. Germline trimming cut 6 bases from V and 2 bases from J; bases unmatched to any gene: 7. Looked up from germline, CDR1 is SNHLY and CDR2 is FYNNEI. CDR3 length equals 16 residues.

This clonotype came up a few times. V gene TRBV27 combines with J gene TRBJ2-6; D not resolved. The germline V gene encodes CDR1 MNHEY and CDR2 SMNVEV (reference sequence). CDR3 size: 15 residues. V shed 7 bases and J shed 0 bases, with 10 bases lying between them. CDR3 bases: TGTGCCAGCACCCTTAGCTACTCTGGGGCCAACGTCCTGACTTTC. Encoded protein: CASTLSYSGANVLTF.

The chain carries TRBV28 and TRBJ2-5; 7 bases agree with TRBD2. The length of the CDR3 is 15 residues. Germline loops: CDR1 MDHEN, CDR2 SYDVKM. The J segment lost 2 bases and the V segment lost 3 bases, leaving 6 bases of the junction unmatched. The CDR3 sequence: CASSFGPSGQETQYF. As DNA, the CDR3 is TGTGCCAGCAGTTTTGGTCCTAGCGGACAAGAGACCCAGTACTTC.

The chain is built from TRBV5-1 and TRBJ2-3; weak D call: TRBD2 (5 bases). Trimming removed 0 bases from V and 1 base from J, with 9 bases in between. This CDR3 has 15 residues. Germline lookup yields CDR1 SGHRS and CDR2 YFSETQ. The CDR3 here is CASSLGRRRTDTQYF. CDR3 nucleotides: TGCGCCAGCAGCTTGGGGAGGCGGCGCACAGATACGCAGTATTTT.

This clonotype occurred many times. J is TRBJ2-1 and V is TRBV24-1; D may be TRBD1 or TRBD2 (5 bases each). CDR3 length: 14 residues. Trimming took off 4 bases at V and 5 bases at J, with 11 bases between the two ends. Per the germline V gene, CDR1 is KGHDR and CDR2 is SFDVKD. CDR3 sequence reads: CATSDGTMNNEQFF. CDR3 sequence (DNA): TGTGCCACCAGTGACGGGACGATGAACAATGAGCAGTTCTTC.

This clonotype was detected ten times or more. The chain carries TRBV28 and TRBJ1-5; D unclear. Germline CDR1 and CDR2: MDHEN and SYDVKM. The CDR3 is 18 amino acids. Trimming left V 5 bases short and J 0 bases short, with 20 bases between. The DNA of the CDR3 is TGTGCCAGCAGTCGTCCTGGTACAGCCTACTATAGCAATCAGCCCCAGCATTTT. It specifies CASSRPGTAYYSNQPQHF.

This clonotype came up a few times. The chain links TRBV9 to TRBJ2-4; D gene unclear. The CDR3 covers 15 residues. Trimming removed 4 bases at V and 4 bases at J, with 15 bases between. Germline assignment: CDR1 SGDLS and CDR2 YYNGEE. The CDR3 DNA reads as TGTGCCAGCAGCCCCCAGATGGCAGAAAAAAACATTCAGTACTTC. Translated, it gives CASSPQMAEKNIQYF.

The gene calls are TRBV20-1 and TRBJ2-3, with D possibly matching TRBD2 (6 bases). The CDR3 totals 15 residues. CDR1 is DFQATT and CDR2 is SNEGSKA in the germline V gene (reference sequence). Trimming stripped 2 bases from V and 6 bases from J, with 18 bases between. The CDR3 spells CSARPMGRGGDTQYF. In nucleotides, the CDR3 is TGCAGTGCTAGACCAATGGGACGGGGAGGCGATACGCAGTATTTT.

The V call is TRBV4-1, the J call TRBJ2-1; 8 bases line up with TRBD1. The J segment lost 8 bases and the V segment lost 4 bases, leaving 7 bases of the junction unmatched. The CDR3 length is 14 residues. Germline V CDR1 and CDR2: MGHRA, YSYEKL. In DNA form, the CDR3 reads TGCGCCAGCAGCCCGGACAGGGCCAGGGATGAGCAGTTCTTC. Translation gives CASSPDRARDEQFF.

On this clonotype: Germline is not matched at one junction end, which may reflect a read error. The chain links TRBV25-1 to TRBJ2-5; 11 bases fit TRBD1. The CDR3 runs 15 residues. In germline, CDR1 is MGHDK, CDR2 SYGVNS. CDR3: CASSETDRGQETLYF. The CDR3 bases are TGTGCCAGCAGTGAAACGGACAGGGGGCAAGAGACCCTGTACTTC.

The sample holds a few counts of this clonotype. The chain employs TRBV10-3 and TRBJ2-1; 10 bases agree with TRBD1. This CDR3 contains 17 residues. Per germline, CDR1 ENHRY and CDR2 SYGVKD. J lost 2 bases, V lost 8 bases, and 12 bases had no gene match. The CDR3, as DNA: TGTGCCATCGGGACAGGGGAAGAAGGGGCTCCCTACAATGAGCAGTTCTTC. Amino acids: CAIGTGEEGAPYNEQFF.

The gene calls are TRBV9 and TRBJ2-5; D perhaps matches TRBD2 (8 bases). Trimming pared 4 bases from V and 5 bases from J, leaving 18 bases between. CDR3 length: 15 amino acids. Germline V gives CDR1 SGDLS, CDR2 YYNGEE. In nucleotides, the CDR3 is TGTGCCAGCAGCCCCCCGGGAGGGGGCCCGGAGACCCAGTACTTC. This codes for CASSPPGGGPETQYF.

The chain joins TRBV3-1 to TRBJ2-3; 9 bases agree with TRBD2. From germline, CDR1 is LGHDT and CDR2 YNNKEL (reference sequence). The CDR3 contains 17 residues. V lost 1 base to trimming and J lost 3 bases; unmatched junction nucleotides: 8. The CDR3 sequence: CASSQGGLAARTDTQYF. CDR3 coding DNA: TGTGCCAGCAGCCAAGGGGGACTAGCCGCACGAACAGATACGCAGTATTTT.

This clonotype appeared a few times. The chain couples TRBV20-1 to TRBJ1-2; 7 bases map to TRBD1. With 5 bases clipped from V and 6 bases from J, the junction kept 18 bases outside the gene matches. Germline V lookup: CDR1 DFQATT, CDR2 SNEGSKA (reference sequence). The length of the CDR3 is 16 residues. The CDR3 bases are TGCAGTGCTGGCGGGACAGCAAACGTCCTCGGGGATGGCTACACCTTC. Its protein product is CSAGGTANVLGDGYTF.

This clonotype was observed many times. The chain is built from TRBV4-1 and TRBJ1-1, with no clear D. From germline, CDR1 is MGHRA and CDR2 YSYEKL. The CDR3 totals 13 residues. V lost 4 bases, J lost 9 bases, and 15 bases lay in between. The CDR3 loop is CASSPTYKAKAFF. CDR3 DNA sequence: TGCGCCAGCAGCCCAACCTACAAGGCGAAAGCTTTCTTT.

V usage is TRBV28 and J usage is TRBJ1-1; D is unclear. Germline CDR1 and CDR2: MDHEN and SYDVKM. The CDR3 runs 16 residues. The V and J ends lost 6 bases and 0 bases respectively, with 17 bases between them. CDR3 protein: CASRPSSEGMNTEAFF. CDR3 sequence (DNA): TGTGCCAGCAGGCCTTCCTCGGAAGGGATGAACACTGAAGCTTTCTTT.